A single sample is the source of the 13 T cell receptor beta chains below, sequenced in a study of blood T cells in healthy people across ages. The second PCR ran roughly 6 to 11 cycles with a sample-barcoded 5' primer and J-beta primers. TCRdb independently ran MiXCR on the 5' RACE reads; one entry per CDR3 protein. The repertoire has around 520,000 distinct CDR3 sequences, around a quarter of them found once; the top ten carry approximately 3.5%. This sample was also put to use in a study of T cells of mothers and their children.

Material: blood. Receptors originate from a boy between 2 and 10 years old in good health.

This chain uses TRBV29-1 with TRBJ1-4; the D is unclear. The germline gives CDR1 SQVTM, CDR2 ANQGSEA. With 7 bases removed from V and 5 bases from J, the gap between germline ends came to 5 bases. The CDR3 has 10 amino acids. CDR3 nucleotide sequence: TGCAGCGCAATAAATGAAAAACTGTTTTTT. Its protein is CSAINEKLFF.

V gene TRBV21-1 combines with J gene TRBJ1-2; TRBD1 was called by the table and not checked on the DNA. TRBV21-1 is listed as a pseudogene. The CDR3 is 17 amino acids. The CDR3 reads CVSSKVSGTGIHYGYTF. CDR3 sequence (DNA): TGTGTCAGCAGCAAAGTTTCCGGGACAGGGATTCACTATGGCTACACCTTC.

In this sample, this clonotype turned up once. The J gene is TRBJ2-5, the V gene TRBV20-1; D not certain. From germline, CDR1 is DFQATT and CDR2 SNEGSKA (reference sequence). This CDR3 comprises 12 residues. V shed 3 bases and J shed 5 bases, with 10 bases lying between them. CDR3: CSARIVRETQYF. DNA of the CDR3: TGCAGTGCTAGGATAGTGCGGGAGACCCAGTACTTC.

The table lists this clonotype with a few counts. The chain carries TRBV7-9 and TRBJ2-5; 7 nucleotides agree with TRBD2. Judging by the DNA end, TRBJ2-7 fits better; the J call may be wrong. Germline CDR1 SEHNR, CDR2 FQNEAQ (reference sequence). The CDR3 is made up of 16 amino acids. In DNA form, the CDR3 reads TGTGCCAGCAGCTTAGCGAGGACTAGTACGGCCTACGAGCAGTACTTC. Its translation is CASSLARTSTAYEQYF.

The chain is built from TRBV28 and TRBJ1-6, with a weak D call TRBD1 (6 bases). Trimming took 4 bases from V and 7 from J, leaving 14 bases between them. The CDR3 covers 15 residues. The germline CDR1 and CDR2 sequences are MDHEN and SYDVKM. For the CDR3, the DNA is TGTGCCAGCAGTTCCCCCGACAGGCCCAATTCACCCCTCCACTTT. Translating it yields CASSSPDRPNSPLHF.

This clonotype was seen just once. The chain combines TRBV4-3 with TRBJ2-4, with a weak D call TRBD1 (8 bases). The V and J ends lost 3 bases and 6 bases respectively, with 12 bases between them. CDR3 length equals 14 residues. Germline V CDR1 and CDR2: LGHNA, YSLEER. Here the CDR3 reads CASSHTGGGNIQYF. CDR3 DNA: TGCGCCAGCAGCCACACAGGGGGGGGAAACATTCAGTACTTC.

This clonotype was found a few times. The chain combines TRBV15 with TRBJ1-2; D perhaps matches TRBD1 (5 bases). Trimming cost V 5 bases and J 5 bases, with 12 bases left between them. This CDR3 has 13 amino acids. Per germline, CDR1 LNHNV and CDR2 YYDKDF (reference sequence). CDR3 loop: CATSPGAQYGYTF. Written as DNA, the CDR3 is TGTGCCACCAGCCCCGGGGCCCAGTATGGCTACACCTTC.

The gene calls are TRBV6-2 or TRBV6-3 and TRBJ2-7, with a possible D match to TRBD1 (6 bases). Trimming left V 5 bases short and J 3 bases short, with 14 bases between. Germline assignment: CDR1 MNHEY and CDR2 SVGEGT. This CDR3 contains 14 residues. CDR3 loop: CASSNRQAIYEQYF. The CDR3 nucleotides read TGTGCCAGCAGTAACCGACAGGCCATCTACGAGCAGTACTTC.

This chain connects TRBV6-2 or TRBV6-3 to TRBJ2-1; no reliable D call. CDR1 and CDR2 from the germline V gene are MNHEY and SVGEGT. The CDR3 runs 15 residues. Trimming removed 4 bases at V and 7 bases at J, with 17 bases between. The CDR3 spells CASSSDPTCGNEQFF. Here the CDR3 DNA reads TGTGCCAGCAGTTCTGACCCAACGTGTGGGAATGAGCAGTTCTTC.

This clonotype was counted ten times or more. The CDR3 DNA sequence: TGCGCCAGCAGCCCTAGCTCCGGGACAGGGGTAGAGCAGTACTTC. It yields the protein CASSPSSGTGVEQYF. The chain employs TRBV4-3 and TRBJ2-7; 10 bases are shared with TRBD1. This CDR3 has 15 residues. The V gene's germline CDR1 is LGHNA and CDR2 YSLEER. V lost 4 bases, J lost 7 bases, and 10 bases stayed unmatched.

This sequence joins TRBV12-5 and TRBJ2-5; TRBD2 is a possible D gene (5 bases). The J call may be in error: the DNA end matches TRBJ2-7 better. Looked up from germline, CDR1 is LGHNT and CDR2 is FRNRAP. This CDR3 region has 12 residues. The CDR3 region has the DNA TGTGCTAGTGGTTTAAGGGAGTACGAGCAGTACTTC. It is translated as CASGLREYEQYF.

Only a few counts were recorded for this clonotype. This sequence joins TRBV6-1 and TRBJ2-1, with D tentatively TRBD1 or TRBD2 (5 bases each). The J call may be wrong; the DNA end is better matched by TRBJ2-7. The germline gives CDR1 MNHNS, CDR2 SASEGT. The CDR3 extends over 18 amino acids. DNA of the CDR3: TGTGCCAGCAGTGAATGGGGGTCGTCGAGGAAATATCCCTACGAGCAGTACTTC. It is translated as CASSEWGSSRKYPYEQYF.

This sequence joins TRBV5-6 and TRBJ1-5; 9 bases map to TRBD1. Germline CDR1 and CDR2: SGHDT and YYEEEE. CDR3 size: 15 residues. V was pared by 3 bases and J by 4 bases, with 5 bases of the junction left unmatched. In DNA form, the CDR3 reads TGTGCCAGCAGCTGGGGGACAGGGCCAAATCAGCCCCAGCATTTT. This gives the protein CASSWGTGPNQPQHF.